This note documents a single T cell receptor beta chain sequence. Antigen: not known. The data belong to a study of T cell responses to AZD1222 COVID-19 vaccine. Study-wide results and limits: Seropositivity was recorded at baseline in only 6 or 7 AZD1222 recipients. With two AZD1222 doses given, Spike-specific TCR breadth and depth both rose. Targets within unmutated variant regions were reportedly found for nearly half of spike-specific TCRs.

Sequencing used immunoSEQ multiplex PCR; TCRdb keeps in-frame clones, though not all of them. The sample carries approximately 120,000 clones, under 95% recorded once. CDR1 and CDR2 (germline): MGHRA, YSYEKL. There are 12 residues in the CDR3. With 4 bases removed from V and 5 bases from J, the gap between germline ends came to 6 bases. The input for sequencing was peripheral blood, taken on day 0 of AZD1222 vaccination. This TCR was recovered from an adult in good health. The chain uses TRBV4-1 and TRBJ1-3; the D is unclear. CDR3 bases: TGCGCCAGCAGCCCCGACAGAAACACCATATATTTT. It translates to CASSPDRNTIYF.